This TCR beta chain was retrieved from a study of control samples from healthy donors and cancer patients. V was shortened by 5 bases and J by 4 bases, with 15 bases between the two germline ends. This CDR3 comprises 14 residues. Germline V CDR1 and CDR2: MNHEY, SVGEGT. TCRdb's table, derived via immunoSEQ multiplex PCR, lists solely in-frame clones and lacks some. Of around 130,000 clones detected, more than 85% appear once; the ten largest clones hold 1.7%. The chain is built from TRBV6-2 or TRBV6-3 and TRBJ2-7; D might be TRBD1 (6 bases). Source material: PBMCs. This receptor was obtained from a man aged 45-65 years with head and neck cancer. The CDR3 region has the DNA TGTGCCAGCAGTGATTCCGGGACACTTTACGAGCAGTACTTC. Protein: CASSDSGTLYEQYF.